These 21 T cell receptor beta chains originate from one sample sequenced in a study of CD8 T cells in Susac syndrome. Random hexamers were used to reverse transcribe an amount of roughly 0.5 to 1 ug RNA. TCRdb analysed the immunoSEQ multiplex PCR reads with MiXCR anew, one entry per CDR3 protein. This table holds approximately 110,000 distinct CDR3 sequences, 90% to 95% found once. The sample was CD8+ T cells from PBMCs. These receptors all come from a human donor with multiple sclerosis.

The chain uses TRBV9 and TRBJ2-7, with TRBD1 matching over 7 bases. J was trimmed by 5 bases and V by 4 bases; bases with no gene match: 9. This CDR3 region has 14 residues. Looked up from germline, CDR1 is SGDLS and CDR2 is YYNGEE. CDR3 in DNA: TGTGCCAGCAGCCCTCGACAGGGAAGGCACGAGCAGTACTTC. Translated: CASSPRQGRHEQYF.

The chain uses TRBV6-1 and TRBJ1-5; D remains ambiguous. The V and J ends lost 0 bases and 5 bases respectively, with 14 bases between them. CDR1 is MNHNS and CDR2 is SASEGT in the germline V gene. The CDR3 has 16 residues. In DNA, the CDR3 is TGTGCCAGCAGTGAAGCTCGCGGGAGACTTGATCAGCCCCAGCATTTT. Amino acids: CASSEARGRLDQPQHF.

DNA of the CDR3: TGCAGCGTTGAAGGACAGAATTCCAATGAGCAGTTCTTC. Its protein product is CSVEGQNSNEQFF. The J gene is TRBJ2-1, the V gene TRBV29-1; D may be TRBD1 (5 bases). The CDR3 has 13 amino acids. From germline, CDR1 is SQVTM and CDR2 ANQGSEA. V gave up 1 base and J gave up 6 bases, with 10 bases separating them.

CDR3: CASRPASGTYEQYV. The CDR3, as DNA: TGTGCCAGCAGGCCGGCTAGCGGGACCTACGAGCAGTACGTC. V and J are TRBV2 and TRBJ2-7, with 9 nucleotides matching TRBD2. This CDR3 region has 14 residues. V shed 6 bases and J 2 bases; nucleotides not matched to a gene: 5. Germline V gene data show CDR1 as SNHLY and CDR2 as FYNNEI.

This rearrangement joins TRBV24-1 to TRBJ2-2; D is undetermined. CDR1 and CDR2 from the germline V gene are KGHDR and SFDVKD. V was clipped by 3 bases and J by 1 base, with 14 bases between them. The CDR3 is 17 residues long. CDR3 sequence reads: CATSDPQPLENTGELFF. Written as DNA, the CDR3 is TGTGCCACCAGTGATCCCCAACCGCTAGAGAACACCGGGGAGCTGTTTTTT.

As DNA, the CDR3 is TGTGCCACCAGCAGAGACGAGCTAGCGGATTACACAGATACGCAGTATTTT. This sequence encodes CATSRDELADYTDTQYF. The chain couples TRBV15 to TRBJ2-3; 7 positions agree with TRBD2. The CDR3 totals 17 residues. Unmatched junction bases numbered 8, after V lost 0 bases and J lost 2 bases. Germline CDR1 is LNHNV and CDR2 is YYDKDF (reference sequence).

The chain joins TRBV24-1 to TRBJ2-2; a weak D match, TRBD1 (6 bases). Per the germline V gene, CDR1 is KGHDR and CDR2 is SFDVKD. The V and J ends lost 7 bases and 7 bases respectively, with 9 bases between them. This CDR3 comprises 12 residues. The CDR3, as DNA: TGTGCCACCAGACAGGGCGACGGGGAGCTGTTTTTT. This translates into CATRQGDGELFF.

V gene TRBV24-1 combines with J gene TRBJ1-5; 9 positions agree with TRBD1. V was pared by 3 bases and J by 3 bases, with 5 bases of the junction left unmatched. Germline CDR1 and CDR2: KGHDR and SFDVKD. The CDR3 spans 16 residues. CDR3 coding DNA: TGTGCCACCAGTGATAGGACAGGGGAAAACAATCAGCCCCAGCATTTT. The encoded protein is CATSDRTGENNQPQHF.

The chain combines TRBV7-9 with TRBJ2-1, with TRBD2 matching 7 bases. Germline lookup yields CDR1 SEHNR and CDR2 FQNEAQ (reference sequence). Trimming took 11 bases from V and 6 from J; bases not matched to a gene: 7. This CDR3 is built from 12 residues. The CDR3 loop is CAGNGRANEQFF. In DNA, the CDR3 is TGTGCCGGCAATGGGAGGGCCAATGAGCAGTTCTTC.

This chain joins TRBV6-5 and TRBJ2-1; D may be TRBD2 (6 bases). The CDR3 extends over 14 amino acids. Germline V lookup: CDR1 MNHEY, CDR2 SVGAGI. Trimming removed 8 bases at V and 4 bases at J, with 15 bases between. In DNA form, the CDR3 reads TGTGCCAGCGGGGGGTCGGGCCCTTACAATGAGCAGTTCTTC. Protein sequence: CASGGSGPYNEQFF.

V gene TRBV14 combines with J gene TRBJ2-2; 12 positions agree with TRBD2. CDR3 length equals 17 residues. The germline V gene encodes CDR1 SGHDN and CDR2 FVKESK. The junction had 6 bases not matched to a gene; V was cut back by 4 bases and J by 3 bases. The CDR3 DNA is TGTGCCAGCAGCCTCGTGGGACTAGCGGGTTACACCGGGGAGCTGTTTTTT. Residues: CASSLVGLAGYTGELFF.

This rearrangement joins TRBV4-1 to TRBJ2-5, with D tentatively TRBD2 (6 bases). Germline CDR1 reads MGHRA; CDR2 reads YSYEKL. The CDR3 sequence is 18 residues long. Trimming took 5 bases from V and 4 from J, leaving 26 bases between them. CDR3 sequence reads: CASSGAGMEGKSRETQYF. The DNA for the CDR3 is TGCGCCAGCAGCGGGGCGGGGATGGAAGGGAAGAGTCGAGAGACCCAGTACTTC.

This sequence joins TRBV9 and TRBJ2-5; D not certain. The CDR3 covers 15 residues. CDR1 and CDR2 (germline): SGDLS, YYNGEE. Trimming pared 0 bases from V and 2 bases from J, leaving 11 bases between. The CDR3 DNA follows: TGTGCCAGCAGCGTAGATTTGCGGCTACAAGAGACCCAGTACTTC. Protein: CASSVDLRLQETQYF. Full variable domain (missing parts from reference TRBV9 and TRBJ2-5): DSGVTQTPKHLITATGQRVTLRCSPRSGDLSVYWYQQSLDQGLQFLIQYYNGEERAKGNILERFSAQQFPDLHSELNLSSLELGDSALYFCASSVDLRLQETQYFGPGTRLLVL.

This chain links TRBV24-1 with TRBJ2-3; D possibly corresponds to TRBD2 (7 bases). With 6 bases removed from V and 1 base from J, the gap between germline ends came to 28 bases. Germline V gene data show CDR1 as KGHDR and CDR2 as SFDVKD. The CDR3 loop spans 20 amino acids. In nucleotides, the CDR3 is TGTGCCACCAGTATGGGGGCTGCGGGGGAGCGAAGCTGGGGCACAGATACGCAGTATTTT. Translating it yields CATSMGAAGERSWGTDTQYF.

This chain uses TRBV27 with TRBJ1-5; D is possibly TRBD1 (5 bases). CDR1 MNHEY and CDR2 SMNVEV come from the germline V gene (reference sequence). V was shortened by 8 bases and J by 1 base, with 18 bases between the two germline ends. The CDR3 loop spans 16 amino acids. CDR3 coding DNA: TGTGCCAGCCGAAACCTGCGGGAGGGGAGCAATCAGCCCCAGCATTTT. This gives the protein CASRNLREGSNQPQHF.

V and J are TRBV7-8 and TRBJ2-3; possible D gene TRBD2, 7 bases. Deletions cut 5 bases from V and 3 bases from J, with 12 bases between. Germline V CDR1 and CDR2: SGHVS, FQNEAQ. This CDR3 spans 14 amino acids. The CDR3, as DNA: TGTGCCAGCAGCCGGGGGGCCTGGACAGATACGCAGTATTTT. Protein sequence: CASSRGAWTDTQYF.

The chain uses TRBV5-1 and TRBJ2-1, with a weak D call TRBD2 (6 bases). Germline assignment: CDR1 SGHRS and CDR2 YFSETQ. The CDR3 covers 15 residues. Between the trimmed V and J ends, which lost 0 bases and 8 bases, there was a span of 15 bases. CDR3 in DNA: TGCGCCAGCAGCTTGGAGGGACTGGCGGTCGATGAGCAGTTCTTC. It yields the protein CASSLEGLAVDEQFF.

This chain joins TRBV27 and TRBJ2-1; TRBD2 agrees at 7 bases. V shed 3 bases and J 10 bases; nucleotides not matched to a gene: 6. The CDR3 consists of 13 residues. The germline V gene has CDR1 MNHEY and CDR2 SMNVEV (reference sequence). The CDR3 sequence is CASSLASGTEQFF. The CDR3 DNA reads TGTGCCAGCAGTTTGGCCAGCGGGACCGAGCAGTTCTTC.

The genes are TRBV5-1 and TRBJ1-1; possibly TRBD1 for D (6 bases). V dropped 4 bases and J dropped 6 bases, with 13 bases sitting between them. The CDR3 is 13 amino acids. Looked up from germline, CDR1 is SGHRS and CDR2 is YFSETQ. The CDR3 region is CASSPDGGPEAFF. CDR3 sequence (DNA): TGCGCCAGCAGCCCGGATGGGGGCCCTGAAGCTTTCTTT.

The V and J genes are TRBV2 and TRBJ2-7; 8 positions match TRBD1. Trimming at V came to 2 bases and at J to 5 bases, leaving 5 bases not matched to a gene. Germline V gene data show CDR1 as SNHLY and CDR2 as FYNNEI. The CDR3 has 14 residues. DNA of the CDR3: TGTGCCAGCAGTGAACGCCCGGACAGGGACGAGCAGTACTTC. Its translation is CASSERPDRDEQYF.

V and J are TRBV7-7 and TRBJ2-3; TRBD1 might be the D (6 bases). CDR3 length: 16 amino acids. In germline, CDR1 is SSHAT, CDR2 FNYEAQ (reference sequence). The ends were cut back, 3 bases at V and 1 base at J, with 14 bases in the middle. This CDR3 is CASSLGQGGGTDTQYF. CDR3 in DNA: TGTGCCAGCAGCTTGGGACAAGGAGGAGGCACAGATACGCAGTATTTT.